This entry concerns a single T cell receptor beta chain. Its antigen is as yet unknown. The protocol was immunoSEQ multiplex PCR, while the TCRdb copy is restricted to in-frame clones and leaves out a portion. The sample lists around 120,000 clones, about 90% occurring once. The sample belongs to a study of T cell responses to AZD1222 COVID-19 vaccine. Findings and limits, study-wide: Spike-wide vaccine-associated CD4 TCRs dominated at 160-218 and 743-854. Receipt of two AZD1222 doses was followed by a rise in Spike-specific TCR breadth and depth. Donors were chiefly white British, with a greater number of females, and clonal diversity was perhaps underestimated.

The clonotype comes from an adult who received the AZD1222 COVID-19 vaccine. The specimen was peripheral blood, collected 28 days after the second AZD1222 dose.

The CDR3 here is CASSLDSPSGLVYKNIQYF. As DNA, the CDR3 is TGTGCCAGCAGTTTAGACTCCCCCTCGGGACTAGTGTATAAAAACATTCAGTACTTC. The chain couples TRBV28 to TRBJ2-4; 8 positions match TRBD2. This CDR3 is 19 amino acids long. Germline values: CDR1 MDHEN, CDR2 SYDVKM. J was trimmed by 4 bases and V by 2 bases; bases with no gene match: 16.